The next 15 T cell receptor beta chains were all read from a single sample in a study of T cell repertoires in cytomegalovirus infection. A single record per CDR3 protein comes from TCRdb applying MiXCR to the reads. The table records around 540,000 distinct CDR3 sequences, around 35% of them present only once. For these TCRs, the target antigens are not known. Sequenced here: cultured PBMCs, sampled from culture after CMV antigen stimulation. These receptors all come from a human donor in good health (CMV status not recorded). Some clones in this sample may be carry-over from other donors' samples.

V usage is TRBV7-2 and J usage is TRBJ2-7; D gene ambiguous. Deletions cut 6 bases from V and 0 bases from J, with 9 bases between. Per the germline V gene, CDR1 is SGHTA and CDR2 is FQGNSA. The CDR3 has 13 residues. The CDR3 region has the DNA TGTGCCAGCAGACCTCAACCCTCCTACGAGCAGTACTTC. Translation gives CASRPQPSYEQYF.

In its sample, this clonotype was seen a few times. The V call is TRBV12-3 or TRBV12-4, the J call TRBJ2-1, with 7 bases that match TRBD2. V shed 5 bases and J 7 bases; nucleotides not matched to a gene: 14. The CDR3 has 16 amino acids. CDR3 amino acids: CASSRSGTTLRNEQFF. CDR3 DNA: TGTGCCAGCAGTCGATCCGGGACTACCCTTCGGAATGAGCAGTTCTTC.

The chain combines TRBV2 with TRBJ2-7, with 13 bases lining up with TRBD2. CDR3 size: 16 residues. V gave up 4 bases and J gave up 5 bases; unmatched junction bases: 8. Germline V gene lookup returns CDR1 SNHLY and CDR2 FYNNEI. The CDR3 DNA is TGTGCCAGCAGTGCCAGCTTACTAGCGGGAGGGCACGAGCAGTACTTC. Protein: CASSASLLAGGHEQYF.

A few counts support this clonotype. The chain recombines TRBV28 with TRBJ2-2; TRBD1 matches at 10 bases. The V and J ends lost 6 bases and 5 bases, in that order; junction bases with no gene match: 6. CDR1 is MDHEN, CDR2 SYDVKM, per germline. The CDR3 covers 15 residues. The CDR3 sequence is CASSKPGQGTGELFF. CDR3 in DNA: TGTGCCAGCAGCAAACCGGGACAGGGGACCGGGGAGCTGTTTTTT. Full variable domain (missing parts from reference TRBV28 and TRBJ2-2): DVKVTQSSRYLVKRTGEKVFLECVQDMDHENMFWYRQDPGLGLRLIYFSYDVKMKEKGDIPEGYSVSREKKERFSLILESASTNQTSMYLCASSKPGQGTGELFFGEGSRLTVL.

This clonotype was picked up a small number of times. This chain uses TRBV5-1 with TRBJ2-7, with D tentatively TRBD1 (5 bases). Germline lookup yields CDR1 SGHRS and CDR2 YFSETQ. The CDR3 is 15 residues long. The V end lost 0 bases, the J end lost 6 bases, and 16 bases lay between the germline ends. CDR3 sequence reads: CASSLDDSLVREQYF. As DNA, the CDR3 is TGCGCCAGCAGCTTGGATGACAGCCTAGTGCGCGAGCAGTACTTC.

The rearrangement uses TRBV6-1 and TRBJ1-5; 9 bases map to TRBD1. Per the germline V gene, CDR1 is MNHNS and CDR2 is SASEGT. V trimming: 6 bases; J trimming: 0 bases; junction bases outside the gene matches: 12. The CDR3 length is 18 residues. DNA of the CDR3: TGTGCCAGCAGACCCCGGGACAGGGTGACTGATAGCAATCAGCCCCAGCATTTT. This translates into CASRPRDRVTDSNQPQHF.

This chain uses TRBV19 with TRBJ2-2; TRBD2 matches 9 bases. The CDR3 has 16 amino acids. Trimming at V came to 3 bases and at J to 1 base, leaving 3 bases not matched to a gene. Germline V gene lookup returns CDR1 LNHDA and CDR2 SQIVND (reference sequence). Here the CDR3 DNA reads TGTGCCAGTAGTATCCCTAGCGGGATGAACACCGGGGAGCTGTTTTTT. Translating it yields CASSIPSGMNTGELFF.

The chain combines TRBV12-3 or TRBV12-4 with TRBJ2-1, with TRBD2 matching over 7 bases. V gave up 6 bases and J gave up 3 bases; unmatched junction bases: 11. This CDR3 has 16 amino acids. The CDR3 nucleotides read TGTGCCAGCAGGCGAGGTGAAGCGGGGCTCTACAATGAGCAGTTCTTC. This sequence encodes CASRRGEAGLYNEQFF.

The rearrangement joins TRBV10-1 to TRBJ2-7, with TRBD1 identical over 9 bases. The ends lost 6 bases at V and 0 bases at J; junction bases unmatched: 12. Per the germline V gene, CDR1 is WNHNN and CDR2 is SYGVQD (reference sequence). The CDR3 consists of 17 residues. The CDR3 spells CASRRGTGNGGSYEQYV. CDR3 bases: TGCGCCAGCAGGAGAGGGACAGGGAACGGAGGCTCCTACGAGCAGTACGTC.

In DNA form, the CDR3 reads TGCAGCGTTTCAAACAATGAGCAGTTCTTC. Its protein product is CSVSNNEQFF. The V gene is TRBV29-1, the J gene TRBJ2-1; D call uncertain. The length of the CDR3 is 10 residues. With 5 bases removed from V and 5 bases from J, the gap between germline ends came to 4 bases. Germline CDR1 is SQVTM and CDR2 is ANQGSEA.

The genes are TRBV29-1 and TRBJ1-1, with 9 bases lining up with TRBD1. Germline loops: CDR1 SQVTM, CDR2 ANQGSEA. With 5 bases clipped from V and 6 bases from J, the junction kept 4 bases outside the gene matches. CDR3 length: 12 residues. Here the CDR3 reads CSVYTGGSEAFF. The CDR3 region has the DNA TGCAGCGTTTATACAGGGGGCTCTGAAGCTTTCTTT.

This chain joins TRBV7-9 and TRBJ1-4, with D possibly TRBD1 on 6 matching bases. Trimming shortened V by 5 bases and J by 0 bases, and 10 bases separated the two germline ends. CDR3 length equals 15 residues. CDR1 and CDR2 (germline): SEHNR, FQNEAQ (reference sequence). CDR3 region: CASSPRQATNEKLFF. CDR3 nucleotides: TGTGCCAGCAGCCCCCGACAGGCAACTAATGAAAAACTGTTTTTT.

This clonotype has a handful of counts. V usage is TRBV12-3 or TRBV12-4 and J usage is TRBJ2-7, with D maybe TRBD1 (5 bases). V was pared by 2 bases and J by 7 bases, with 12 bases between. This CDR3 spans 13 amino acids. For the CDR3, the DNA is TGTGCCAGCAGTTTAAATGGCAGGACAGAGCAGTACGTC. It encodes CASSLNGRTEQYV.

CDR3 sequence (DNA): TGTGCCAGCAGCTTAAATGCGGGAGGGCCGCACACCGGGGAGCTGTTTTTT. Residues: CASSLNAGGPHTGELFF. V gene TRBV11-3 combines with J gene TRBJ2-2; 9 positions match TRBD2. Per the germline V gene, CDR1 is SGHNT and CDR2 is YENEEA. Unmatched junction bases numbered 7, after V lost 2 bases and J lost 3 bases. This CDR3 is built from 17 residues. Filled out from reference TRBV11-3 and TRBJ2-2, the complete variable domain reads EAGVVQSPRYKIIEKKQPVAFWCNPISGHNTLYWYLQNLGQGPELLIRYENEEAVDDSQLPKDRFSAERLKGVDSTLKIQPAELGDSAVYLCASSLNAGGPHTGELFFGEGSRLTVL.

V gene TRBV7-2 combines with J gene TRBJ2-5, with 7 nucleotides matching TRBD2. Germline CDR1 SGHTA, CDR2 FQGNSA. V was clipped by 8 bases and J by 2 bases; unmatched bases: 14. The CDR3 is 16 residues long. The CDR3 reads CASANRAGLSQETQYF. DNA of the CDR3: TGTGCCAGCGCAAACCGAGCGGGACTTTCGCAAGAGACCCAGTACTTC.